This T cell receptor beta chain was captured by sequencing in a study of blood T cell repertoires in COVID-19. Background on the study: Acute-phase and convalescent COVID-19 samples originated in the United States, Italy and Spain.

This CDR3 comprises 15 residues. CDR1 and CDR2 (germline): SEHNR, FQNEAQ (reference sequence). Between the trimmed V and J ends, which lost 5 bases and 0 bases, there was a span of 10 bases. Authors' methods: Estimation of nucleated cell counts relied on the amplification of reference gene primers. Produced via immunoSEQ multiplex PCR; TCRdb's table is partial and in-frame only. The D gene and trimming were derived from the DNA, and the V and J assignments and clone size from that table. The sample includes 100,000 to 150,000 clones, about 86% of them seen just once. This sequence joins TRBV7-9 and TRBJ2-2; no firm D call. The sequence came from a woman aged 55-70 years with active or convalescent COVID-19. Input material: peripheral blood. CDR3 amino acids: CASSRVAANTGELFF. DNA for the CDR3: TGTGCCAGCAGCCGGGTGGCAGCGAACACCGGGGAGCTGTTTTTT.